The count of the clone carrying this TCR beta chain is one. Its antigen is not known. The source of the sample is a study of T cell responses to AZD1222 COVID-19 vaccine. Study overall: Pooled together were second doses at about 4 or about 12 weeks.

Findings and limits, study-wide: The study identified only a handful of AZD1222 recipients as seropositive at baseline. Clonal diversity may have been underestimated, and the donors were mostly white British, with more females than males.

Only in-frame clones appear in the TCRdb table, and some are missing; sequencing was by immunoSEQ multiplex PCR. Here the sample spans some 140,000 clones, over 85% being singletons. This sequence originates from an adult in good health. This specimen consisted of peripheral blood, obtained on day 0 of AZD1222 vaccination.

This chain's CDR3 is CASSHLGLAGNTIYF. The CDR3, as DNA: TGTGCCAGCAGCCACCTGGGGTTAGCTGGAAACACCATATATTTT. The gene calls are TRBV14 and TRBJ1-3; D unclear. CDR1 and CDR2 (germline): SGHDN, FVKESK. Trimming removed 3 bases at V and 2 bases at J, with 11 bases between. There are 15 residues in the CDR3.